This T cell receptor beta chain was identified during a study of control samples from healthy donors and cancer patients. Generated by immunoSEQ multiplex PCR, the TCRdb table keeps only in-frame clones and is missing some. Of approximately 50,000 clones detected, around 90% appear once; the ten largest clones hold around 15%. V lost 2 bases, J lost 4 bases, and 20 bases stayed unmatched. CDR1 and CDR2 from the germline V gene are MNHEY and SMNVEV (reference sequence). The CDR3 is 19 residues long. The sample taken for sequencing was PBMCs. The gene calls are TRBV27 and TRBJ2-7, with 7 bases identical to TRBD1. The sequence was collected from a man in his sixties with head and neck cancer. CDR3 DNA: TGTGCCAGCAGTTTACGTTACACACAACAGGGGCGTGTGGGTTACGAGCAGTACTTC. Its translation: CASSLRYTQQGRVGYEQYF.